The 11 T cell receptor beta chains presented below share a single source sample, sequenced in a study of siplizumab effects on memory and regulatory T cells. The table came from immunoSEQ multiplex PCR; TCRdb's copy has only in-frame clones and leaves some out. Of approximately 94,000 clones in the sample, about 94% were seen once. The sample consisted of non-Treg CD4+ T cells sorted from blood. The receptors derive from a human donor in good health.

V gene TRBV2 combines with J gene TRBJ1-5, with 9 bases aligning to TRBD1. V was clipped by 3 bases and J by 4 bases; unmatched bases: 4. Germline CDR1 is SNHLY and CDR2 is FYNNEI. This CDR3 contains 15 residues. CDR3 loop: CASSDLGQGNQPQHF. DNA for the CDR3: TGTGCCAGCAGTGATTTAGGACAGGGGAATCAGCCCCAGCATTTT.

V usage is TRBV10-3 and J usage is TRBJ2-3; TRBD2 matches 7 bases. Trimming removed 0 bases from V and 6 bases from J; junction bases left unmatched: 9. The CDR3 runs 16 residues. The germline V gene has CDR1 ENHRY and CDR2 SYGVKD. Written as DNA, the CDR3 is TGTGCCATCAGTGAGTCGATTGCGGGAGTTAGGGATACGCAGTATTTT. It codes for CAISESIAGVRDTQYF.

The V call is TRBV6-1, the J call TRBJ2-3; unclear D gene. Trimming pared 3 bases from V and 5 bases from J, leaving 6 bases between. The CDR3 sequence is 12 residues long. Germline loops: CDR1 MNHNS, CDR2 SASEGT. The CDR3 loop reads CASSEVGDTQYF. As DNA, the CDR3 is TGTGCCAGCAGTGAGGTGGGAGATACGCAGTATTTT.

The V and J genes are TRBV15 and TRBJ1-2; D call uncertain. CDR1 and CDR2 from the germline V gene are LNHNV and YYDKDF (reference sequence). V was pared by 0 bases and J by 7 bases, with 6 bases between. The CDR3 has 12 residues. CDR3 coding DNA: TGTGCCACCAGCAGAGAGAGTGGTGGCTACACCTTC. Translating it yields CATSRESGGYTF.

This rearrangement joins TRBV19 to TRBJ2-3; no firm D call. CDR3 length: 14 residues. In germline, CDR1 is LNHDA, CDR2 SQIVND (reference sequence). The V and J ends lost 2 bases and 4 bases respectively, with 10 bases between them. The CDR3: CASSIMSGADTQYF. The CDR3 bases are TGTGCCAGTAGTATAATGTCGGGCGCAGATACGCAGTATTTT.

V is TRBV18 and J is TRBJ2-7; TRBD2 matches 9 bases. V lost 2 bases, J lost 1 base, and 6 bases stayed unmatched. The CDR3 is made up of 16 amino acids. Germline lookup yields CDR1 KGHSH and CDR2 LQKENI. Here the CDR3 reads CASSPFSGSSSYEQYF. CDR3 nucleotide sequence: TGTGCCAGCTCACCATTTAGCGGGAGTAGTTCCTACGAGCAGTACTTC. Variable domain in full (rest from reference TRBV18 and TRBJ2-7): NAGVMQNPRHLVRRRGQEARLRCSPMKGHSHVYWYRQLPEEGLKFMVYLQKENIIDESGMPKERFSAEFPKEGPSILRIQQVVRGDSAAYFCASSPFSGSSSYEQYFGPGTRLTVT.

The chain joins TRBV10-3 to TRBJ2-5, with 8 bases fitting TRBD1. Germline V gene data show CDR1 as ENHRY and CDR2 as SYGVKD. The CDR3 is made up of 17 amino acids. V was pared by 0 bases and J by 3 bases, with 9 bases of the junction left unmatched. The CDR3 spells CAISESGRGLSKETQYF. CDR3 sequence (DNA): TGTGCCATCAGTGAGTCGGGCAGGGGGCTTTCCAAAGAGACCCAGTACTTC.

This chain links TRBV5-1 with TRBJ2-3, with 8 bases lining up with TRBD2. Per the germline V gene, CDR1 is SGHRS and CDR2 is YFSETQ. Germline trimming cut 5 bases from V and 0 bases from J; bases unmatched to any gene: 8. The CDR3 sequence is 16 residues long. The CDR3 DNA sequence: TGCGCCAGCAGAAAAACGGGGGGGATTAGCACAGATACGCAGTATTTT. Its translation is CASRKTGGISTDTQYF.

The chain recombines TRBV10-1 with TRBJ2-5; 11 bases align to TRBD2. The CDR3 totals 15 residues. Germline CDR1 is WNHNN and CDR2 is SYGVQD (reference sequence). The junction had 1 base not matched to a gene; V was cut back by 2 bases and J by 2 bases. CDR3 sequence (DNA): TGCGCCAGCAGTGAGGGACTAGCGGGTCAAGAGACCCAGTACTTC. Translated, it gives CASSEGLAGQETQYF.

The rearrangement uses TRBV7-2 and TRBJ2-7, with D possibly matching TRBD2 (5 bases). Per the germline V gene, CDR1 is SGHTA and CDR2 is FQGNSA. The CDR3 spans 13 residues. The germline V and J ends were trimmed by 4 bases and 3 bases, with 10 bases remaining between them. The CDR3, as DNA: TGTGCCAGCAGCTCTCCGGGATACTACGAGCAGTACTTC. This codes for CASSSPGYYEQYF.

The chain links TRBV30 to TRBJ2-1; 7 bases match TRBD2. V trimming: 1 base; J trimming: 4 bases; junction bases outside the gene matches: 4. The germline CDR1 and CDR2 sequences are GTSNPN and SVGIG (reference sequence). The CDR3 is made up of 14 amino acids. CDR3 DNA: TGTGCCTGGAGTGCGGGGGGACTATACAATGAGCAGTTCTTC. Its protein is CAWSAGGLYNEQFF.